This T cell receptor beta chain was identified during a study of vaccination effects on CD4 cells after COVID-19. Background on the study: Participants each got two BNT162b2 or mRNA-1273 vaccine doses. Among convalescent patients, two provided samples 16 days and one week before vaccination. Broader study findings: Clones that were induced by infection or by vaccine showed marked contraction late after vaccination.

Concerning this clone: The antigen remains unidentified.

Looked up from germline, CDR1 is SGHNT and CDR2 is YYREEE (reference sequence). The CDR3 extends over 13 amino acids. V was cut by 1 base and J by 4 bases, with 8 bases left in between. Using immunoSEQ multiplex PCR, the repertoire was profiled, and TCRdb retains in-frame clones only, with some absent. The table records approximately 47,000 clones, 60% to 85% of them present only once. Culturing for roughly 10 days preceded CD4+ T cell isolation. The person had a PCR-confirmed SARS-CoV-2 infection during March to December 2020. This clonotype originated in a human donor who had a prior SARS-CoV-2 infection. This chain joins TRBV5-4 and TRBJ1-2; D not certain. The sequenced sample was CD4+ T cells from PBMCs cultured without peptide, obtained before COVID-19 vaccination. In nucleotides, the CDR3 is TGTGCCAGCAGCTTGCCATGGGGCTATGGCTACACCTTC. Its translation: CASSLPWGYGYTF.